This T cell receptor beta chain derives from a study of breast tumors, draining lymph nodes, adjacent tissues. Study-level results: Luminal-like breast cancer showed significantly greater tumor-nontumor repertoire similarity than basal-like breast cancer did. Tumor T cell lymph node origin was a supported hypothesis, not proven. Tumor repertoires ranked between lymph nodes and nontumor tissue in diversity, with V and J gene preferences. The data were judged consistent with most tumor T cells coming from lymph node and expanding in tumor.

TCRdb re-called the multiplex PCR reads through MiXCR, storing one row per CDR3 protein. The profile covers about 220,000 distinct CDR3 sequences, with under 35% appearing a single time and about 3.9% taken by the ten largest. With V trimmed by 1 base and J by 4 bases, 10 bases remained unmatched. CDR3 length: 16 amino acids. The germline V gene encodes CDR1 GTSNPN and CDR2 SVGIG (reference sequence). This clonotype was detected a few times. The antigen is not known. The lymph nodes were axillary draining lymph nodes from breast cancer patients. Sequenced input: axillary lymph node tissue. The receptor's source is a female donor with breast cancer. Some clones in this sample may be carry-over from other donors' samples. The V gene is TRBV30, the J gene TRBJ2-1; TRBD1 matches 7 bases. CDR3 sequence: CAWSGNRGPLYNEQFF. DNA of the CDR3: TGTGCCTGGAGTGGTAACAGGGGTCCCCTTTACAATGAGCAGTTCTTC.